Below are 30 T cell receptor beta chains sequenced from a single sample in a study of human T cells and chemical hapten exposure. Using its own MiXCR run on the RACE reads, TCRdb lists one record per CDR3 protein. The table records 180,000 or so distinct CDR3 sequences, nearly 30% of them present only once. The time point: pre-sensitization, week 0. The treatment: therapeutic diphenylcyclopropenone sensitization with weekly scalp DPC. The sequencing used whole blood, collected in connection with sensitization to the hapten diphenylcyclopropenone (DPC). The receptors derive from a woman aged 25 to 39 with alopecia areata. Some clones in this sample may be carry-over from other donors' samples.

This clonotype was detected a few times. The chain combines TRBV4-3 with TRBJ2-7; possible D gene TRBD1, 6 bases. Germline V gives CDR1 LGHNA, CDR2 YSLEER. V lost 1 base and J lost 0, with 13 bases in between. The CDR3 spans 16 residues. The CDR3, as DNA: TGCGCCAGCAGCCAAGCTTTCCTGGACAGCTCCTACGAGCAGTACTTC. Protein: CASSQAFLDSSYEQYF.

The V call is TRBV9, the J call TRBJ1-1; 9 bases match TRBD1. The CDR3 has 15 amino acids. Germline CDR1 reads SGDLS; CDR2 reads YYNGEE. Unmatched junction bases numbered 8, after V lost 4 bases and J lost 4 bases. CDR3 loop: CASSLTGGSGTEAFF. In DNA form, the CDR3 reads TGTGCCAGCAGCCTGACAGGGGGGTCGGGCACTGAAGCTTTCTTT.

The chain uses TRBV28 and TRBJ1-2; D might be TRBD1 (5 bases). V dropped 2 bases and J dropped 8 bases, with 12 bases sitting between them. Germline CDR1 is MDHEN and CDR2 is SYDVKM. The CDR3 contains 13 residues. CDR3 loop: CASSLGATSGYTF. Written as DNA, the CDR3 is TGTGCCAGCAGTTTAGGGGCCACAAGCGGCTACACCTTC.

The rearrangement joins TRBV20-1 to TRBJ1-3; 11 positions match TRBD1. V lost 1 base to trimming and J lost 4 bases; unmatched junction nucleotides: 3. The CDR3 is 15 residues long. CDR1 and CDR2 from the germline V gene are DFQATT and SNEGSKA (reference sequence). The CDR3 DNA reads as TGCAGTGCTAGAGGCGGGACAGGGGGAGGAAACACCATATATTTT. Protein: CSARGGTGGGNTIYF.

The J gene is TRBJ2-5, the V gene TRBV25-1; D perhaps matches TRBD2 (6 bases). This CDR3 comprises 15 residues. Germline values: CDR1 MGHDK, CDR2 SYGVNS. With 3 bases removed from V and 2 bases from J, the gap between germline ends came to 13 bases. CDR3 bases: TGTGCCAGCAGTGAGGAGGGCGGGCTGCAAGAGACCCAGTACTTC. Its protein product is CASSEEGGLQETQYF.

The chain employs TRBV18 and TRBJ1-3, with TRBD1 matching over 11 bases. Unmatched junction bases numbered 4, after V lost 3 bases and J lost 0 bases. This CDR3 has 17 amino acids. Germline CDR1 and CDR2: KGHSH and LQKENI. As DNA, the CDR3 is TGTGCCAGCTCACCCACCGGGACAGGGGGCTCTGGAAACACCATATATTTT. Translated: CASSPTGTGGSGNTIYF.

This clonotype was observed a few times. The chain uses TRBV10-2 and TRBJ2-1; 10 nucleotides match TRBD1. The germline V gene has CDR1 WSHSY and CDR2 SAAADI. CDR3 length: 15 residues. With V trimmed by 2 bases and J by 5 bases, 3 bases remained unmatched. The CDR3, as DNA: TGCGCCAGCAGTGAGGAGGGACAGGGGAACAATGAGCAGTTCTTC. Translating it yields CASSEEGQGNNEQFF.

This clonotype was observed a handful of times. The genes are TRBV4-1 and TRBJ2-3; 7 bases are a match to TRBD2. Germline V CDR1 and CDR2: MGHRA, YSYEKL. The V gene end was trimmed by 4 bases and the J gene end by 2 bases; junction bases not matched to a gene: 6. This CDR3 region has 15 residues. In DNA, the CDR3 is TGCGCCAGCAGCCCAACGGGACTAAACACAGATACGCAGTATTTT. Protein product: CASSPTGLNTDTQYF.

Ten or more counts support this clonotype. This chain links TRBV10-3 with TRBJ2-1, with D perhaps matching TRBD2 (5 bases). V was shortened by 6 bases and J by 2 bases, with 14 bases between the two germline ends. This CDR3 has 15 residues. The germline V gene has CDR1 ENHRY and CDR2 SYGVKD. CDR3 in DNA: TGTGCCATCAGCGGAGGTGACATTACCTACAATGAGCAGTTCTTC. Translating gives CAISGGDITYNEQFF.

The chain is built from TRBV4-3 and TRBJ2-1; possibly TRBD1 or TRBD2 for D (5 bases each). CDR1 LGHNA and CDR2 YSLEER come from the germline V gene. This CDR3 region has 13 residues. The ends were cut back, 0 bases at V and 9 bases at J, with 9 bases in the middle. CDR3 nucleotide sequence: TGCGCCAGCAGCCAAGATGGGGGTCGTGAGCAGTTCTTC. Translation gives CASSQDGGREQFF.

This clonotype was detected a few times. The chain carries TRBV7-2 and TRBJ2-7, with D perhaps being TRBD1 or TRBD2 (6 bases each). This CDR3 is 14 amino acids long. Germline lookup yields CDR1 SGHTA and CDR2 FQGNSA. V lost 5 bases, J lost 2 bases, and 13 bases lay in between. The CDR3 is CASSPSGAAYEQYF. The CDR3 DNA sequence: TGTGCCAGCAGCCCCTCGGGGGCAGCCTACGAGCAGTACTTC.

This clonotype was detected a few times. This chain uses TRBV5-1 with TRBJ2-1; D possibly corresponds to TRBD1 (5 bases). Germline-derived CDR1 and CDR2 are SGHRS and YFSETQ. Trimming pared 4 bases from V and 4 bases from J, leaving 12 bases between. The CDR3 has 14 residues. The CDR3 nucleotides are TGCGCCAGCAGCCTGATTAGGGGATACAATGAGCAGTTCTTC. It yields the protein CASSLIRGYNEQFF.

This chain uses TRBV6-5 with TRBJ2-7; D gene uncertain. This CDR3 region has 15 residues. Germline assignment: CDR1 MNHEY and CDR2 SVGAGI. Trimming removed 5 bases at V and 0 bases at J, with 14 bases between. Here the CDR3 DNA reads TGTGCCAGCAGTCCCGGATCGGTACCCTCCTACGAGCAGTACTTC. Translating gives CASSPGSVPSYEQYF.

The chain couples TRBV10-3 to TRBJ2-1; D may be TRBD1 or TRBD2 (5 bases each). The CDR3 extends over 14 amino acids. The ends were cut back, 3 bases at V and 4 bases at J, with 10 bases in the middle. Germline V gives CDR1 ENHRY, CDR2 SYGVKD. The CDR3 nucleotides are TGTGCCATCAGTGACCTGGGACGGTACAATGAGCAGTTCTTC. Protein: CAISDLGRYNEQFF.

A few counts support this clonotype. The chain couples TRBV7-2 to TRBJ2-1; 7 bases map to TRBD2. Trimming removed 5 bases from V and 8 bases from J; junction bases left unmatched: 12. This CDR3 region has 15 residues. Per the germline V gene, CDR1 is SGHTA and CDR2 is FQGNSA. CDR3 in DNA: TGTGCCAGCAGCCCGAATATGGGCGGGGGATATGAGCAGTTCTTC. Amino acid sequence: CASSPNMGGGYEQFF.

This clonotype was detected a few times. V usage is TRBV10-3 and J usage is TRBJ1-1; the D gene is possibly TRBD1 (6 bases). The V and J ends lost 6 bases and 4 bases respectively, with 18 bases between them. Germline assignment: CDR1 ENHRY and CDR2 SYGVKD. CDR3 length: 15 amino acids. The CDR3 sequence is CAIRREQGRGTEAFF. The CDR3 DNA reads as TGTGCCATCAGACGGGAACAGGGTAGGGGCACTGAAGCTTTCTTT.

The V gene is TRBV2, the J gene TRBJ1-2; D is ambiguous. CDR1 is SNHLY and CDR2 is FYNNEI in the germline V gene. This CDR3 contains 13 residues. Between the trimmed V and J ends, which lost 4 bases and 9 bases, there was a span of 15 bases. CDR3 DNA sequence: TGTGCCAGCAGTGGGAATACAGCGGGTCGCTACACCTTC. Translating it yields CASSGNTAGRYTF.

The chain carries TRBV6-2 or TRBV6-3 and TRBJ1-6; D unclear. Trimming shortened V by 2 bases and J by 7 bases, and 9 bases separated the two germline ends. The CDR3 loop spans 14 amino acids. Germline V gene data show CDR1 as MNHEY and CDR2 as SVGEGT. The CDR3 here is CASSYRTGNSPLHF. The CDR3 bases are TGTGCCAGCAGTTACCGGACGGGCAATTCACCCCTCCACTTT.

This clonotype was detected ten times or more. The gene calls are TRBV7-2 and TRBJ1-5; D unresolved. In germline, CDR1 is SGHTA, CDR2 FQGNSA. This CDR3 is 13 amino acids long. With 1 base removed from V and 3 bases from J, the gap between germline ends came to 4 bases. CDR3 sequence reads: CASSLGPNQPQHF. The CDR3 DNA is TGTGCCAGCAGCTTAGGCCCCAATCAGCCCCAGCATTTT.

V is TRBV7-3 and J is TRBJ2-7, with TRBD1 matching 10 bases. CDR1 is SGHTA and CDR2 is FQGTGA in the germline V gene. CDR3 length: 14 residues. The junction had 0 bases not matched to a gene; V was cut back by 4 bases and J by 0 bases. The CDR3 sequence is CASSWTGGSYEQYF. The CDR3 nucleotides are TGTGCCAGCAGCTGGACAGGGGGCTCCTACGAGCAGTACTTC.

The V gene is TRBV27, the J gene TRBJ1-1, with D possibly TRBD1 on 5 matching bases. CDR3 length equals 14 residues. With 6 bases removed from V and 6 bases from J, the gap between germline ends came to 17 bases. Germline assignment: CDR1 MNHEY and CDR2 SMNVEV (reference sequence). The CDR3 reads CASRFGAGPSEAFF. Here the CDR3 DNA reads TGTGCCAGCAGGTTTGGGGCAGGCCCGTCTGAAGCTTTCTTT.

J is TRBJ2-7 and V is TRBV27; 11 nucleotides match TRBD2. In germline, CDR1 is MNHEY, CDR2 SMNVEV (reference sequence). There are 16 residues in the CDR3. V dropped 1 base and J dropped 2; count of bases not matched to a gene: 4. The chain's CDR3 is CASSLLASGRPYEQYF. CDR3 DNA sequence: TGTGCCAGCAGTTTATTGGCTAGCGGGAGGCCCTACGAGCAGTACTTC.

This clonotype was seen only a few times. The rearrangement uses TRBV10-2 and TRBJ2-7; 9 bases are a match to TRBD1. The germline V gene encodes CDR1 WSHSY and CDR2 SAAADI. Trimming removed 6 bases from V and 0 bases from J; junction bases left unmatched: 6. The CDR3 totals 15 residues. The CDR3 DNA reads as TGCGCCAGCAGAGCCGGGACAGGGAGCTCCTACGAGCAGTACTTC. Translation: CASRAGTGSSYEQYF.

This clonotype was recorded a few times. The V and J genes are TRBV10-3 and TRBJ2-1; 7 positions match TRBD1. The trim removed 7 bases at V and 2 bases at J, leaving 5 bases unmatched. The V gene's germline CDR1 is ENHRY and CDR2 SYGVKD. The CDR3 spans 14 residues. The DNA for the CDR3 is TGTGCCATCAATCAGGGGGAGACCTACAATGAGCAGTTCTTC. Its translation: CAINQGETYNEQFF.

At least ten counts were recorded for this clonotype. The rearrangement uses TRBV29-1 and TRBJ2-7; D is possibly TRBD2 (5 bases). In germline, CDR1 is SQVTM, CDR2 ANQGSEA. V was pared by 7 bases and J by 5 bases, with 18 bases between. The CDR3 spans 13 residues. The DNA of the CDR3 is TGCAGCGCCGCCGAGACTATGAACAACGAGCAGTACTTC. Its protein is CSAAETMNNEQYF.

This clonotype was detected only a few times. The J gene is TRBJ2-3, the V gene TRBV7-2; 12 positions agree with TRBD2. The CDR3 is made up of 16 amino acids. Germline CDR1 SGHTA, CDR2 FQGNSA. V trimming: 2 bases; J trimming: 9 bases; junction bases outside the gene matches: 9. This chain's CDR3 is CASSLSSGGARGTQYF. The CDR3 DNA reads as TGTGCCAGCAGCTTATCTAGCGGGGGGGCGAGGGGAACGCAGTATTTT.

This clonotype appeared a few times. V is TRBV20-1 and J is TRBJ2-3; the D gene is possibly TRBD2 (6 bases). Germline loops: CDR1 DFQATT, CDR2 SNEGSKA (reference sequence). This CDR3 contains 13 residues. V was pared by 5 bases and J by 2 bases, with 11 bases between. In DNA, the CDR3 is TGCAGTGCTTCTCTAGCGTTCACAGATACGCAGTATTTT. Its protein product is CSASLAFTDTQYF.

The V and J genes are TRBV6-1 and TRBJ1-1; unclear D gene. V was clipped by 7 bases and J by 5 bases, with 20 bases between them. The CDR3 totals 15 residues. The germline V gene encodes CDR1 MNHNS and CDR2 SASEGT. The CDR3 region has the DNA TGTGCCAGCACCCTTGGCGACCGGGAAGCGACTGAAGCTTTCTTT. As protein: CASTLGDREATEAFF.

This clonotype has a handful of counts. The chain has TRBV5-1 and TRBJ2-1; 8 nucleotides align to TRBD2. The CDR3 contains 15 residues. Per the germline V gene, CDR1 is SGHRS and CDR2 is YFSETQ. V dropped 0 bases and J dropped 4; count of bases not matched to a gene: 3. CDR3 region: CASSLGAGEYNEQFF. The CDR3 DNA is TGCGCCAGCAGCTTGGGAGCGGGGGAGTACAATGAGCAGTTCTTC. The full variable domain, with the rest looked up from reference TRBV5-1 and TRBJ2-1, is KAGVTQTPRYLIKTRGQQVTLSCSPISGHRSVSWYQQTPGQGLQFLFEYFSETQRNKGNFPGRFSGRQFSNSRSEMNVSTLELGDSALYLCASSLGAGEYNEQFFGPGTRLTVL.

This clonotype was counted a few times. The genes are TRBV28 and TRBJ2-1; D unclear. There are 12 residues in the CDR3. V was shortened by 1 base and J by 14 bases, with 12 bases between the two germline ends. CDR1 and CDR2 (germline): MDHEN, SYDVKM. This CDR3 is CASSLFGGPEFF. CDR3 sequence (DNA): TGTGCCAGCAGTTTATTTGGCGGACCCGAGTTCTTC.